The 26 T cell receptor beta chains below were found in one sample sequenced in a study of blood T cell repertoires in COVID-19. TCRdb keeps only in-frame clones here, not all; method: immunoSEQ multiplex PCR. The table includes about 230,000 clones, roughly 83% detected once. Sequencing was carried out using peripheral blood. The receptors here all came from a woman aged 70 to 79 with active or convalescent COVID-19.

The V call is TRBV6-5, the J call TRBJ2-1; D may be TRBD2 (5 bases). The CDR3 spans 15 residues. Trimming took 6 bases from V and 0 from J, leaving 12 bases between them. CDR1 is MNHEY and CDR2 is SVGAGI in the germline V gene. DNA of the CDR3: TGTGCCAGCAGGGGCGGGTTGAGCTCCTACAATGAGCAGTTCTTC. Its protein is CASRGGLSSYNEQFF.

This clone was recorded only once. The V and J genes are TRBV6-4 and TRBJ2-2, with D unresolved. This CDR3 has 14 residues. Germline CDR1 and CDR2: MRHNA and SNTAGT. The V end lost 6 bases, the J end lost 2 bases, and 10 bases lay between the germline ends. Here the CDR3 DNA reads TGTGCCAGCAGGAGGATCATTAACACCGGGGAGCTGTTTTTT. Its translation is CASRRIINTGELFF.

This clone came up a few times. The genes are TRBV5-1 and TRBJ1-3; the match to TRBD1 covers 8 bases. Germline CDR1 reads SGHRS; CDR2 reads YFSETQ. J lost 3 bases, V lost 4 bases, and 12 bases had no gene match. The CDR3 has 17 residues. CDR3 sequence (DNA): TGCGCCAGCAGCCCGTCGCCCCAGGGGGCTTTTGGAAACACCATATATTTT. Translating it yields CASSPSPQGAFGNTIYF.

The chain uses TRBV11-1 and TRBJ2-1, with D maybe TRBD1 (5 bases). The CDR3 sequence is 15 residues long. V lost 3 bases to trimming and J lost 4 bases, with 13 bases between them. CDR1 SGHAT and CDR2 FQDESV come from the germline V gene (reference sequence). The CDR3 loop reads CASSLGQGRYNEQFF. CDR3 nucleotide sequence: TGTGCCAGCAGCTTGGGGCAGGGCCGATACAATGAGCAGTTCTTC.

V and J are TRBV5-1 and TRBJ2-6; D possibly corresponds to TRBD2 (5 bases). V was cut by 4 bases and J by 2 bases, with 10 bases left in between. The CDR3 loop spans 15 amino acids. CDR1 is SGHRS and CDR2 is YFSETQ in the germline V gene. The CDR3 DNA sequence: TGCGCCAGCAGCCTCCTGAGGGCTGGGGCCAACGTCCTGACTTTC. The encoded protein is CASSLLRAGANVLTF. Variable domain in full (rest from reference TRBV5-1 and TRBJ2-6): KAGVTQTPRYLIKTRGQQVTLSCSPISGHRSVSWYQQTPGQGLQFLFEYFSETQRNKGNFPGRFSGRQFSNSRSEMNVSTLELGDSALYLCASSLLRAGANVLTFGAGSRLTVL.

There are many counts of this clone. The J gene is TRBJ1-1, the V gene TRBV6-5; 7 bases match TRBD1. In germline, CDR1 is MNHEY, CDR2 SVGAGI. CDR3 length: 16 amino acids. V was clipped by 0 bases and J by 5 bases; unmatched bases: 9. The CDR3 DNA follows: TGTGCCAGCAGTTACTCGACGACAGGGACTTTGACTGAAGCTTTCTTT. Translation: CASSYSTTGTLTEAFF.

The V call is TRBV10-3, the J call TRBJ2-2, with D tentatively TRBD1 (5 bases). This CDR3 contains 15 residues. Deletions cut 8 bases from V and 0 bases from J, with 13 bases between. Per the germline V gene, CDR1 is ENHRY and CDR2 is SYGVKD. The CDR3 sequence: CAIAGSLANTGELFF. The CDR3 nucleotides read TGTGCCATCGCAGGGTCACTCGCGAACACCGGGGAGCTGTTTTTT.

This clone was picked up one time. The chain couples TRBV27 to TRBJ1-1; D unclear. CDR1 is MNHEY, CDR2 SMNVEV, per germline (reference sequence). V gave up 5 bases and J gave up 5 bases, with 9 bases separating them. The CDR3 sequence is 12 residues long. CDR3 sequence reads: CASSGWRTEAFF. As DNA, the CDR3 is TGTGCCAGCAGTGGCTGGCGGACTGAAGCTTTCTTT.

This chain connects TRBV11-2 to TRBJ2-7; D gene unclear. Germline V CDR1 and CDR2: SGHAT, FQNNGV. Trimming removed 4 bases from V and 6 bases from J, with 10 bases in between. CDR3 size: 12 residues. The CDR3 here is CASSSQVTEQYF. As DNA, the CDR3 is TGTGCCAGCAGCTCGCAGGTGACCGAGCAGTACTTC.

The chain is built from TRBV9 and TRBJ2-3; D remains ambiguous. Germline V gene sequence: CDR1 SGDLS, CDR2 YYNGEE. V was cut by 0 bases and J by 0 bases, with 5 bases left in between. The CDR3 runs 14 residues. CDR3 residues: CASSVGTSTDTQYF. The CDR3 bases are TGTGCCAGCAGCGTAGGCACTAGCACAGATACGCAGTATTTT.

This sequence joins TRBV5-1 and TRBJ2-1, with TRBD2 matching over 8 bases. This CDR3 is 15 amino acids long. Losses at the gene ends were 1 base for V and 7 bases for J; bases not matched to a gene: 7. The germline V gene encodes CDR1 SGHRS and CDR2 YFSETQ. CDR3 sequence (DNA): TGCGCCAGCAGCTTGATAGTAGCGGGATCGAATGAGCAGTTCTTC. It yields the protein CASSLIVAGSNEQFF.

The chain combines TRBV5-1 with TRBJ2-2; 7 bases match TRBD1. J gave up 7 bases and V 0 bases, and 3 bases lay outside the gene matches. CDR1 and CDR2 (germline): SGHRS, YFSETQ. The CDR3 consists of 14 residues. In DNA form, the CDR3 reads TGCGCCAGCAGCTTGGAAGGGGGCGTCGGGGAGCTGTTTTTT. Its protein is CASSLEGGVGELFF.

The rearrangement uses TRBV19 and TRBJ2-1; D possibly corresponds to TRBD1 (5 bases). Germline CDR1 and CDR2: LNHDA and SQIVND (reference sequence). With 4 bases removed from V and 7 bases from J, the gap between germline ends came to 17 bases. The CDR3 runs to 15 residues. CDR3 coding DNA: TGTGCCAGTAGTACCCCCCCCCGGGCAGGGAATGAGCAGTTCTTC. It specifies CASSTPPRAGNEQFF.

The rearrangement uses TRBV10-3 and TRBJ1-1; 10 bases align to TRBD1. This CDR3 spans 19 amino acids. J lost 0 bases, V lost 6 bases, and 16 bases had no gene match. The germline gives CDR1 ENHRY, CDR2 SYGVKD. The CDR3 coding sequence is TGTGCCATCAGAGCCGGGACAGGGGCGCCCAAAAGAATGAACACTGAAGCTTTCTTT. As protein: CAIRAGTGAPKRMNTEAFF.

This clone is a singleton in its sample. The J gene is TRBJ2-3, the V gene TRBV27; a weak D match, TRBD2 (6 bases). The germline gives CDR1 MNHEY, CDR2 SMNVEV (reference sequence). The length of the CDR3 is 14 residues. DNA of the CDR3: TGTCCTCGGAACGTTCTAGCGACATCAAATACGCAGTATTTT. Residues: CPRNVLATSNTQYF.

The gene calls are TRBV19 and TRBJ2-1; 9 bases fit TRBD2. The CDR3 is 14 residues long. The V gene's germline CDR1 is LNHDA and CDR2 SQIVND (reference sequence). Trimming took 5 bases from V and 10 from J; bases not matched to a gene: 9. CDR3 nucleotides: TGTGCCAGTAGTGGGCGGGAGGGCCCTCGGGAGCAGTTCTTC. Translating it yields CASSGREGPREQFF.

Comment on this clone: Other DNA sequences of this sample code for an identical CDR3. CDR3 DNA: TGCGCCAGCAGCCAAGGACAGGGGAATGAAAAACTGTTTTTT. It specifies CASSQGQGNEKLFF. The chain has TRBV4-3 and TRBJ1-4; TRBD1 aligns across 8 bases. From germline, CDR1 is LGHNA and CDR2 YSLEER. This CDR3 has 14 residues. After removal of 1 base from V and 5 bases from J, the junction contained 0 bases not matched to a gene.

This clone was found many times. The chain recombines TRBV28 with TRBJ2-1; no clear D gene. This CDR3 comprises 13 residues. The V gene's germline CDR1 is MDHEN and CDR2 SYDVKM. V dropped 2 bases and J dropped 6 bases, with 8 bases sitting between them. The CDR3 nucleotides are TGTGCCAGCAGTTTAGGCCAAATCAATGAGCAGTTCTTC. This gives the protein CASSLGQINEQFF.

The chain uses TRBV28 and TRBJ1-1; a weak D match, TRBD1 (5 bases). CDR1 is MDHEN and CDR2 is SYDVKM in the germline V gene. CDR3 size: 14 residues. The V end lost 8 bases, the J end lost 4 bases, and 17 bases lay between the germline ends. CDR3 sequence reads: CASRDSGGTTEAFF. The CDR3 nucleotides are TGTGCCAGCCGGGACTCGGGAGGGACCACTGAAGCTTTCTTT.

V usage is TRBV30 and J usage is TRBJ1-2; TRBD1 might be the D (5 bases). The V gene's germline CDR1 is GTSNPN and CDR2 SVGIG (reference sequence). V lost 2 bases and J lost 5, with 9 bases in between. The CDR3 covers 12 residues. The CDR3 DNA sequence: TGTGCCTGGAGTCCTACAGGATATGGCTACACCTTC. This sequence encodes CAWSPTGYGYTF.

The chain links TRBV12-3 or TRBV12-4 to TRBJ2-7; unclear D gene. V was cut by 6 bases and J by 0 bases, with 9 bases left in between. This CDR3 is 13 amino acids long. The CDR3 reads CASREPSSYEQYF. CDR3 DNA sequence: TGTGCCAGCAGAGAACCTAGCTCCTACGAGCAGTACTTC.

CDR3 sequence (DNA): TGTGCCAGCAGCTTACCTGGGACTGGCTACAATGAGCAGTTCTTC. Encoded protein: CASSLPGTGYNEQFF. V and J are TRBV5-4 and TRBJ2-1; possible D gene TRBD2, 6 bases. Trimming left V 2 bases short and J 3 bases short, with 12 bases between. CDR1 SGHNT and CDR2 YYREEE come from the germline V gene (reference sequence). The length of the CDR3 is 15 residues.

The rearrangement uses TRBV7-9 and TRBJ1-2; maybe TRBD1 (5 bases). The CDR3 totals 14 residues. Trimming removed 0 bases from V and 7 bases from J, with 12 bases in between. Germline V gene sequence: CDR1 SEHNR, CDR2 FQNEAQ (reference sequence). CDR3 nucleotides: TGTGCCAGCAGCTTAGCATCTTCCAGGGCTGGCTACACCTTC. Translating gives CASSLASSRAGYTF.

In its sample, this clone was seen once. The chain joins TRBV7-6 to TRBJ2-7; TRBD1 matches 7 bases. Germline lookup yields CDR1 SGHVS and CDR2 FNYEAQ. J gave up 1 base and V 5 bases, and 11 bases lay outside the gene matches. The CDR3 has 16 amino acids. This CDR3 reads CASSPKMGQQSYEQYF. The DNA for the CDR3 is TGTGCCAGCAGCCCCAAGATGGGACAGCAATCCTACGAGCAGTACTTC.

The chain is built from TRBV10-2 and TRBJ1-3, with D hard to call. This CDR3 is built from 14 residues. The V and J ends lost 6 bases and 2 bases respectively, with 11 bases between them. CDR1 is WSHSY and CDR2 is SAAADI in the germline V gene. CDR3 sequence: CASSRDFPGNTIYF. In DNA, the CDR3 is TGCGCCAGCAGCCGGGATTTCCCTGGAAACACCATATATTTT.

The gene calls are TRBV18 and TRBJ1-1; unclear D gene. Germline V gene sequence: CDR1 KGHSH, CDR2 LQKENI. This CDR3 comprises 13 residues. V was pared by 3 bases and J by 6 bases, with 11 bases between. The CDR3 nucleotides are TGTGCCAGCTCACCGCTAACAGAAGCTGAAGCTTTCTTT. Translated: CASSPLTEAEAFF.